The 19 T cell receptor beta chains listed next were all sequenced from one sample in a study of blood T cell repertoires in COVID-19 (TCRdb year 2020). The library relied on the immunoSEQ multiplex PCR assay. Not all clones reach the TCRdb copy of this immuneACCESS table, which keeps in-frame sequences only. Checked studies attribute under half of the gap to unresolved V genes and leave the rest unexplained. This sample comprises some 160,000 clones, about 80% of them detected only once. Roughly 3.4% of the sample rests with the top ten. The sequenced sample was PBMCs or T cells enriched from blood (not recorded which). The source of these receptors is a woman in her sixties or seventies who had recovered from COVID-19.

V gene TRBV19 combines with J gene TRBJ2-3, with 10 bases lining up with TRBD1. Trimming cost V 3 bases and J 4 bases; bases outside gene matches: 4. The CDR3 is made up of 15 amino acids. Germline V gives CDR1 LNHDA, CDR2 SQIVND (reference sequence). The CDR3 nucleotides read TGTGCCAGTAGTATGCGGGACAGGGGCGCAGATACGCAGTATTTT. Translated, it gives CASSMRDRGADTQYF.

The gene calls are TRBV24-1 and TRBJ2-2; D gene unclear. The CDR3 has 16 amino acids. The V and J ends lost 3 bases and 2 bases respectively, with 12 bases between them. From germline, CDR1 is KGHDR and CDR2 SFDVKD. The DNA of the CDR3 is TGTGCCACCAGTGATGCCTACGGGTCTAACACCGGGGAGCTGTTTTTT. Its protein product is CATSDAYGSNTGELFF.

The chain has TRBV7-6 and TRBJ1-4; TRBD1 aligns across 10 bases. The CDR3 covers 14 residues. Losses at the gene ends were 4 bases for V and 11 bases for J; bases not matched to a gene: 7. Germline V lookup: CDR1 SGHVS, CDR2 FNYEAQ. As DNA, the CDR3 is TGTGCCAGCAGCTCAGGGACAGGGGTCAGGAAACTGTTTTTT. This codes for CASSSGTGVRKLFF.

The chain has TRBV7-2 and TRBJ2-3; weak D call: TRBD2 (5 bases). Trimming took 5 bases from V and 4 from J, leaving 19 bases between them. The CDR3 contains 16 residues. Germline V CDR1 and CDR2: SGHTA, FQGNSA. The CDR3 nucleotides are TGTGCCAGCAGCCCCCTCTTCAGAAAGGGAGCAGATACGCAGTATTTT. Translation: CASSPLFRKGADTQYF.

The gene calls are TRBV6-4 and TRBJ2-3; D possibly corresponds to TRBD2 (5 bases). This CDR3 contains 14 residues. Germline V CDR1 and CDR2: MRHNA, SNTAGT. Between the trimmed V and J ends, which lost 6 bases and 1 base, there was a span of 11 bases. The CDR3 coding sequence is TGTGCCAGCAGACATAACGGGGGCACAGATACGCAGTATTTT. Amino acids: CASRHNGGTDTQYF.

V and J are TRBV7-3 and TRBJ1-1; 7 bases agree with TRBD1. The germline CDR1 and CDR2 sequences are SGHTA and FQGTGA. V shed 5 bases and J 6 bases; nucleotides not matched to a gene: 9. The CDR3 length is 14 residues. The CDR3 region has the DNA TGTGCCAGCAGCCCCGGACAGGTACCCTCTGAAGCTTTCTTT. This translates into CASSPGQVPSEAFF.

The chain recombines TRBV7-2 with TRBJ2-7; 7 nucleotides align to TRBD2. Germline trimming cut 1 base from V and 1 base from J; bases unmatched to any gene: 4. The CDR3 spans 15 residues. Germline CDR1 and CDR2: SGHTA and FQGNSA. CDR3: CASSLVTGGSYEQYF. The DNA for the CDR3 is TGTGCCAGCAGCTTAGTTACGGGGGGTTCCTACGAGCAGTACTTC.

The chain recombines TRBV5-1 with TRBJ2-7; maybe TRBD2 (7 bases). Trimming stripped 4 bases from V and 5 bases from J, with 16 bases between. CDR1 and CDR2 (germline): SGHRS, YFSETQ. The CDR3 extends over 14 amino acids. CDR3 nucleotide sequence: TGCGCCAGCAGCCATCTTCAGGGGAGGGACGAGCAGTACTTC. It codes for CASSHLQGRDEQYF.

The gene calls are TRBV4-2 and TRBJ1-2; no firm D call. Germline loops: CDR1 LGHNA, CDR2 YNFKEQ. The CDR3 is 15 residues long. Trimming cost V 1 base and J 4 bases, with 13 bases left between them. DNA for the CDR3: TGTGCCAGCAGCCAAGGCGACGGACTCGTCTATGGCTACACCTTC. It codes for CASSQGDGLVYGYTF.

This chain joins TRBV7-9 and TRBJ2-1, with D perhaps TRBD1 (6 bases). With 5 bases removed from V and 8 bases from J, the gap between germline ends came to 13 bases. Germline CDR1 and CDR2: SEHNR and FQNEAQ (reference sequence). CDR3 length equals 13 residues. The CDR3 protein is CASSVNRADEQFF. The CDR3 DNA is TGTGCCAGCAGCGTAAACAGGGCCGATGAGCAGTTCTTC.

This chain uses TRBV7-2 with TRBJ2-5; 12 bases align to TRBD2. The CDR3 covers 18 residues. With 5 bases clipped from V and 3 bases from J, the junction kept 13 bases outside the gene matches. The germline V gene encodes CDR1 SGHTA and CDR2 FQGNSA. CDR3 loop: CASSPVLLAGGHKETQYF. CDR3 DNA: TGTGCCAGCAGCCCGGTTTTGCTAGCGGGGGGGCATAAAGAGACCCAGTACTTC.

The CDR3 nucleotides are TGCGCCAGCAGCTTGGCGGGACTCCCGAACACTGAAGCTTTCTTT. It specifies CASSLAGLPNTEAFF. The chain uses TRBV5-1 and TRBJ1-1; TRBD1 is a possible D gene (5 bases). The ends were cut back, 0 bases at V and 1 base at J, with 10 bases in the middle. Germline V CDR1 and CDR2: SGHRS, YFSETQ. The length of the CDR3 is 15 residues.

The CDR3 loop reads CASSLEVNQPQHF. The CDR3 DNA follows: TGTGCCAGCAGTTTAGAGGTCAATCAGCCCCAGCATTTT. The chain combines TRBV27 with TRBJ1-5; D is unresolved. Germline V gives CDR1 MNHEY, CDR2 SMNVEV (reference sequence). The V end was cut by 2 bases, the J end by 3 bases, with 5 bases between. This CDR3 is built from 13 residues.

This rearrangement joins TRBV18 to TRBJ1-1, with D perhaps TRBD1 (5 bases). The length of the CDR3 is 13 residues. Looked up from germline, CDR1 is KGHSH and CDR2 is LQKENI. Trimming shortened V by 2 bases and J by 4 bases, and 8 bases separated the two germline ends. CDR3 bases: TGTGCCAGCTCACCATGGGGGGGCACTGAAGCTTTCTTT. Translating it yields CASSPWGGTEAFF.

The chain employs TRBV5-6 and TRBJ2-4; TRBD1 matches at 7 bases. J was trimmed by 9 bases and V by 0 bases; bases with no gene match: 6. Germline V gene sequence: CDR1 SGHDT, CDR2 YYEEEE. This CDR3 is 14 amino acids long. CDR3 in DNA: TGTGCCAGCAGCTTGGGACAGGGTTCTCTCATTCAGTACTTC. As protein: CASSLGQGSLIQYF. The full variable domain, rest sourced from reference TRBV5-6 and TRBJ2-4, is DAGVTQSPTHLIKTRGQQVTLRCSPKSGHDTVSWYQQALGQGPQFIFQYYEEEERQRGNFPDRFSGHQFPNYSSELNVNALLLGDSALYLCASSLGQGSLIQYFGAGTRLSVL.

The CDR3 DNA follows: TGTGCCAGCAGCTTAAATCGGGGGGCGGGCACTGAAGCTTTCTTT. It yields the protein CASSLNRGAGTEAFF. V usage is TRBV7-9 and J usage is TRBJ1-1, with TRBD1 as a possible D gene (6 bases). Germline V CDR1 and CDR2: SEHNR, FQNEAQ (reference sequence). This CDR3 is built from 15 residues. Trimming stripped 2 bases from V and 4 bases from J, with 14 bases between. Full variable domain (remainder filled in from reference TRBV7-9 and TRBJ1-1): DTGVSQNPRHKITKRGQNVTFRCDPISEHNRLYWYRQTLGQGPEFLTYFQNEAQLEKSRLLSDRFSAERPKGSFSTLEIQRTEQGDSAMYLCASSLNRGAGTEAFFGQGTRLTVV.

V and J are TRBV3-1 (or the pseudogene TRBV3-2) and TRBJ1-5; D not certain. V shed 1 base and J shed 0 bases, with 10 bases lying between them. Germline assignment: CDR1 LGHDT and CDR2 YNNKEL (reference sequence). There are 16 residues in the CDR3. In DNA, the CDR3 is TGTGCCAGCAGCCAAGGCAGCGGATTTAGCAATCAGCCCCAGCATTTT. It translates to CASSQGSGFSNQPQHF.

The rearrangement links TRBV29-1 to TRBJ1-1; D perhaps matches TRBD1 (5 bases). Germline V gene data show CDR1 as SQVTM and CDR2 as ANQGSEA. This CDR3 has 12 amino acids. Trimming removed 2 bases at V and 8 bases at J, with 12 bases between. The CDR3 nucleotides read TGCAGCGTTGAAATACTTGGGGCGGAAGCTTTCTTT. It codes for CSVEILGAEAFF.

The V and J genes are TRBV16 and TRBJ1-1; TRBD1 is a possible D gene (6 bases). Trimming took 0 bases from V and 4 from J, leaving 12 bases between them. The CDR3 is 15 residues long. In germline, CDR1 is KGHSY, CDR2 FQNENV. The CDR3 region is CASSQSVVGGTEAFF. The DNA for the CDR3 is TGTGCCAGCAGCCAATCTGTGGTAGGGGGCACTGAAGCTTTCTTT. The full variable domain, with the rest looked up from reference TRBV16 and TRBJ1-1, is GEEVAQTPKHLVRGEGQKAKLYCAPIKGHSYVFWYQQVLKNEFKFLISFQNENVFDETGMPKERFSAKCLPNSPCSLEIQATKLEDSAVYFCASSQSVVGGTEAFFGQGTRLTVV.